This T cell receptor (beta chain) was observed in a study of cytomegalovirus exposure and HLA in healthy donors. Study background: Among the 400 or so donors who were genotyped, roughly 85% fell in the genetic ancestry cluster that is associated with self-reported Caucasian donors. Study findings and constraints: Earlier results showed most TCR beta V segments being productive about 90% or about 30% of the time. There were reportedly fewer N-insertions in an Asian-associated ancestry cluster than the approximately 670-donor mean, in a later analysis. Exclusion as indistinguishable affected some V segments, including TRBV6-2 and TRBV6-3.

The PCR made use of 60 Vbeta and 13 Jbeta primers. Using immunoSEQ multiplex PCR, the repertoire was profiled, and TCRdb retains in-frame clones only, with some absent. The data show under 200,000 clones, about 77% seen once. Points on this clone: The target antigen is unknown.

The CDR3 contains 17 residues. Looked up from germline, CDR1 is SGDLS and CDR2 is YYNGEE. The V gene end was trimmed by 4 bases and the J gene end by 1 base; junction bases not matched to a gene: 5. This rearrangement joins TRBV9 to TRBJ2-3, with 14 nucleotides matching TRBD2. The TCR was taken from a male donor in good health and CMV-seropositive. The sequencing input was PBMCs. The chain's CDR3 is CASSSTSGGAGTDTQYF. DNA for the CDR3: TGTGCCAGCAGCTCGACTAGCGGGGGGGCCGGCACAGATACGCAGTATTTT.